The present entry profiles one T cell receptor (beta chain) with its context. The sample belongs to a study of blood T cell repertoires in COVID-19. The wider study: Nucleic acid was either cDNA or gDNA, and it came from T cells, B-cell-depleted T cells, or PBMCs.

Original methodology: Estimation of nucleated cell counts relied on the amplification of reference gene primers. The repertoire was sequenced with immunoSEQ multiplex PCR; TCRdb's copy has only in-frame clones and lacks some. That table supplies the V and J calls and clone size; D and trimming were determined from the DNA. Of fewer than 110,000 clones listed, over 75% are singletons. Trimming took 4 bases from V and 2 from J, leaving 17 bases between them. Per germline, CDR1 MNHNS and CDR2 SASEGT. This CDR3 comprises 16 residues. This sequence was found in a human donor in a cohort sampled during active COVID-19. The chain employs TRBV6-1 and TRBJ1-2, with TRBD1 as a possible D gene (6 bases). The sample consisted of peripheral blood. CDR3 nucleotide sequence: TGTGCCAGCAGTGGGGGGGGACTGGACAGAAACTATGGCTACACCTTC. Translated: CASSGGGLDRNYGYTF.